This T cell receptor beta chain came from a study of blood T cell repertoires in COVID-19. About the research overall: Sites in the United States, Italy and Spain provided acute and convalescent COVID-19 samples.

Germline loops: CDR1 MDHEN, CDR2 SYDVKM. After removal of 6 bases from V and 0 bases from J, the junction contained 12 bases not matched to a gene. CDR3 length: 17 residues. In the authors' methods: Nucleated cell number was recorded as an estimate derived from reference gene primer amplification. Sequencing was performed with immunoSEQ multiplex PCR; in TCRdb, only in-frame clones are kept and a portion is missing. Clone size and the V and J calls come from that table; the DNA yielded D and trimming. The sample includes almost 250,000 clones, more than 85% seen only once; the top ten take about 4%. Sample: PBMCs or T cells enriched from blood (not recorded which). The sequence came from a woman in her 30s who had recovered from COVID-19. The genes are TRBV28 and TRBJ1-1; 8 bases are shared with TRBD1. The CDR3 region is CASRLPRDRSLNTEAFF. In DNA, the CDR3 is TGTGCCAGCAGACTACCCCGGGACAGGTCCTTGAACACTGAAGCTTTCTTT.